The source of this T cell receptor beta chain is a study of shared clonotypes between healthy human individuals (TCRdb year 2020). Context from the whole study: The cohort comprised two women and a few men aged 18 to 49 years. Leukapheresis yielded between about 0.85 and 9 billion PBMCs per donor. To estimate repertoire size and how much clonotype sharing occurs between individuals, the study deeply sequenced the blood TCR repertoires of five healthy adults. To increase sequencing depth and limit assay-specific biases, different laboratories used diverse techniques to prepare libraries and sequence TCR repertoires. For each donor, three plates each were used for CD4 naive and CD4 memory, two plates were used for CD8 naive, and one plate was used for CD8 memory. Study-wide conclusions, independent of this receptor: Pairwise subsampling indicated that sequencing depth was expected to affect the degree of clonotype sharing among donors. Sampling was restricted to blood, and TCR repertoires in tissue are likely to differ from TCR repertoires in blood. Sharing across a handful of donors was observed for about 4.8% of naive CD4, over 3% of naive CD8, roughly 2.3% of memory CD4, and approximately 0.41% of memory CD8 clonotypes. Estimated clonotype richness was generally larger for naive than for memory subsets. The genetic and exposure-history diversity represented was limited by the small number of donors. Clonotypes shared by all four sorted-subset donors showed higher generation probabilities than non-shared clonotypes. Incomplete sequencing was indicated by rarefaction of sorted-subset datasets, despite the large sequencing depth.

In regard to this clone: The antigen this receptor binds is unknown. One base away there is no much larger clone; base qualities are not given.

Using the deep immunoSEQ assay, multiplex PCR amplified TCR CDR3 regions from genomic DNA. For each cell subset, the extracted genomic DNA was distributed evenly across all wells of several immunoSEQ 96-well plates, and each plate served as one replicate. For sorted subsets, each replicate PCR was loaded with roughly 0.2 ug genomic DNA, equivalent to 32,000 or so T cell genomes. Purified libraries were measured with a Qubit 3.0 fluorometer, size-checked on a Bioanalyzer 2100, and measured again with the KAPA Library Quantification kit. Each immunoSEQ 96-well plate was sequenced on its own single-read 150-cycle Illumina NextSeq 550 flow cell. The authors' pipeline ran thus. Because the immunoSEQ output held only junctional sequences and lacked quality scores, the filtering could not match the filtering applied to full-length reads. Sequences were annotated with PyIR, a Python wrapper for IgBLAST v1.9, using IMGT germline references to assign V/J genes and CDR3. Reads with weak V/J assignments (E-value above 1e-6), missing CDR3, stop codons, out-of-frame junctions, or ambiguous translated residues were removed. V3J clonotypes were defined as sequences sharing the same inferred V gene, J gene, and CDR3 amino acid sequence. Percentage overlap between repertoires was computed as shared unique clonotypes divided by the size of the smaller repertoire. Three approaches were used to assess repertoire richness: RTK rarefaction, the Chao1 estimator, and Recon v2.1 estimates of unobserved clonotypes. OLGA was used to compute generation probabilities for all TCRbeta clonotypes that the gDNA method yielded from a few donors. Drawn from immuneACCESS, this table holds only the in-frame rearrangements with V and J called that TCRdb kept. Clones are partly lost; checked studies trace under half to an unresolved V gene and leave the rest unexplained. The DNA was the basis for D and trimming; V, J and clone size are from that table. The table for this sample lists 2,500,000 or so clones; 93% of them were counted only once. The ten largest make up roughly 0.39% of the sample.

Healthy HIV-negative adults with no recently reported acute infections or vaccinations were included as donors. All donors were Caucasian adults living in Nashville, Tennessee, USA. Magnetic negative selection was used to enrich CD4+ T cells, after which naive cells were positively selected on CD45RA and the negative fraction became the memory subset. After blood collection by leukapheresis, PBMCs were isolated using Ficoll-Histopaque density gradient centrifugation and then cryopreserved in the vapor phase of liquid nitrogen. Purity and quantity of every magnetically sorted T cell population were checked by analytical flow cytometry. Genomic DNA was isolated from every sorted fraction and measured by UV absorbance on a Nanodrop 2000c. Per the germline V gene (reference sequence), LNHDA is the CDR1 and SQIVND is the CDR2. Germline trimming amounts to 6 bases on V and 5 bases on J, with 11 as the count of junction bases outside the gene matches. The CDR3 covers 15 residues, taking in both the cysteine and the phenylalanine. The kept DNA is CDR3 alone, 45 bases in frame from the first base.

Sequenced sample: naive CD4+ T cells from PBMCs. Sample cell subset or site, as interpreted from the label and publication: CD45RA+ positively selected. This clonotype originated in a man younger than 30 in good health. Some clones in this sample may be carry-over from other donors' samples. The chain couples TRBV19 to TRBJ2-7; 9 bases in the junction line up with TRBD1. In nucleotide form, the sequence is TGTGCCAGTAGCCCAAGTGGGACAGGGCTTAACGAGCAGTACTTC. The translation is CASSPSGTGLNEQYF. Outside the CDR3, residues come from the reference TRBV19 and TRBJ2-7 proteins, so the full variable domain is: DGGITQSPKYLFRKEGQNVTLSCEQNLNHDAMYWYRQDPGQGLRLIYYSQIVNDFQKGDIAEGYSVSREKKESFPLTVTSAQKNPTAFYLCASSPSGTGLNEQYFGPGTRLTVT.